A selection of T cell receptor beta chains follows, all from one sample in a study of early T cells in non-severe SARS-CoV-2 infection. Via MiXCR, TCRdb re-called the 5' RACE reads, giving one row per CDR3 protein. The repertoire holds tens of thousands of distinct CDR3 sequences, with about 6.5% as singletons. Sequenced input: whole blood. The receptors shown here come from an adult who was a healthcare worker with PCR-confirmed SARS-CoV-2 infection or an uninfected control (not recorded which). Each CDR3 is given with its conserved first and last residue. The D gene is left open where the match is weak. The listing skips clone size in some rows; elsewhere it reads once, few, many or a size class.

clone size	D gene	J gene	V gene	CDR3 DNA	CDR3 protein
many	.	TRBJ1-3	TRBV9	TGTGCCAGCAGCGTAGGGCGACAAAGCTCTGGAAACACCATATATTTT	CASSVGRQSSGNTIYF
few	.	TRBJ1-6	TRBV10-3	TGTGCCATCAGTGATGGCAGTAGTTCACCCCTCCACTTT	CAISDGSSSPLHF
many	.	TRBJ1-5	TRBV6-1	TGTGCCAGCAGTGACCTCCGGGGTTCTAATCAGCCCCAGCATTTT	CASSDLRGSNQPQHF
many	.	TRBJ2-1	TRBV5-4	TGTGCCAGCAGCTTTTTAGGTGAGCAGTTCTTC	CASSFLGEQFF
many	TRBD2	TRBJ2-1	TRBV4-3	TGCGCCAGCAGCCAAGAAACGGCTAGCGGGAGTGGGTACAATGAGCAGTTCTTC	CASSQETASGSGYNEQFF
many	.	TRBJ2-5	TRBV23-1	TGCGCCAGCAGTCAATCTATCAGGGGCCAAGAGACCCAGTACTTC	CASSQSIRGQETQYF
many	TRBD1	TRBJ1-1	TRBV28	TGTGCCAGCAGTCCCTTGGGGACAGGGACTAAGGCCACTGAAGCTTTCTTT	CASSPLGTGTKATEAFF
many	.	TRBJ2-7	TRBV7-2	TGTGCCAGCAGCTTAGTATCAGGGGCCCAGGGAGAGCAGTACTTC	CASSLVSGAQGEQYF
many	TRBD2	TRBJ2-7	TRBV6-6	TGTGCCAGCAGTTACCTGAACCTACTAGCGGGAGTTTTCGAGCAGTACTTC	CASSYLNLLAGVFEQYF
many	TRBD1	TRBJ2-3	TRBV18	TGTGCCAGCTCACCAAGTGGTCGGACAGGGGTCCGTACGCAGTATTTT	CASSPSGRTGVRTQYF
.	TRBD1	TRBJ2-7	TRBV7-8	TGTGCCAGCAGTTACCGAGGACAGGGGGTTCCCTACGAGCAGTACTTC	CASSYRGQGVPYEQYF
many	.	TRBJ2-5	TRBV5-1	TGCGCCAGCAGCTTGGGCGTGCAGAACCAAGAGACCCAGTACTTC	CASSLGVQNQETQYF
.	.	TRBJ2-6	TRBV30	TGTGCCTGGAGTCCCGGGACCTCTGGGGCCAACGTCCTGACTTTC	CAWSPGTSGANVLTF
many	TRBD1	TRBJ2-7	TRBV29-1	TGCAGCGTTGTGTTACAGGGGGCATCCTACGAGCAGTACTTC	CSVVLQGASYEQYF
many	.	TRBJ1-1	TRBV9	TGTGCCAGCAGCGTTAGGGGAGGTATCGTGAACACTGAAGCTTTCTTT	CASSVRGGIVNTEAFF
.	TRBD1	TRBJ2-2	TRBV20-1	TGCAGTGCGCGACCGGGACAGGGACTTACCGGGGAGCTGTTTTTT	CSARPGQGLTGELFF
few	TRBD1	TRBJ2-7	TRBV7-8	TGTGCCAGCAGCTTATGGACAGGGGGAGGTTACGAGCAGTACTTC	CASSLWTGGGYEQYF
few	.	TRBJ2-3	TRBV6-2/TRBV6-3	TGTGCCAGCGGATCCCAGGGCAGCACAGATGCGCAGTATTTT	CASGSQGSTDAQYF
.	.	TRBJ2-1	TRBV7-8	TGTGCCAGCATCCCCTCGGGGACTGTGAACAATGAGCAGTTCTTC	CASIPSGTVNNEQFF
many	.	TRBJ2-5	TRBV7-6	TGTGCCAGCAGACCGGACGGAGAGACCCAGTACTTC	CASRPDGETQYF
many	.	TRBJ1-1	TRBV21-1	TGTGCCAGCAGCGGCTGGACAGTCATGAACACTGAAGCTTTCTTT	CASSGWTVMNTEAFF
many	.	TRBJ1-5	TRBV7-6	TGTGCCAGCAGAGACCTAAATCAGCCCCAGCATTTT	CASRDLNQPQHF
many	.	TRBJ2-7	TRBV28	TGTGCCACCCTGAGCTCCTACGAGCAGTACTTC	CATLSSYEQYF
many	.	TRBJ1-2	TRBV11-2	TGTGCCAGCAGCTTAGCACGGGGGGGCGCCGACTATGGCTACACCTTC	CASSLARGGADYGYTF
.	.	TRBJ2-7	TRBV5-4	TGTGCCAGCAGCTTGGGAGGGGAACTTTACGAGCAGTACTTC	CASSLGGELYEQYF
many	.	TRBJ1-2	TRBV21-1	TGTGCCAGCAGCAAAGTTTTGAGGGGGGCTAACTATGGCTACACCTTC	CASSKVLRGANYGYTF
many	TRBD1	TRBJ1-3	TRBV28	TGTGCCAGCAGTTTATGGCTACAGGGGGCGGCGAACACCATATATTTT	CASSLWLQGAANTIYF
.	.	TRBJ1-1	TRBV7-6	TGTGCCAGCAGCTTTCCGGGGTTAGGTACTGAAGCTTTCTTT	CASSFPGLGTEAFF
many	.	TRBJ1-5	TRBV19	TGTGCCAGTTCCTCTACAGGGATGTATCAGCCCCAGCATTTT	CASSSTGMYQPQHF
few	TRBD2	TRBJ2-1	TRBV7-2	TGTGCCAGCAGCTCCGGACTAGCGGGTAACAATGAGCAGTTCTTC	CASSSGLAGNNEQFF
many	.	TRBJ2-1	TRBV5-1	TGCGCCAGCAGCTCCTTTGGACATCTTAACAATGAGCAGTTCTTC	CASSSFGHLNNEQFF
.	.	TRBJ2-7	TRBV28	TGTGCCAGCAGACAGGGACCGATCGTTTCCTACGAGCAGTACTTC	CASRQGPIVSYEQYF
few	.	TRBJ2-7	TRBV25-1	TGTGCCAGCATACCCCCCAGGTCAAACGAGCAGTACTTC	CASIPPRSNEQYF
once	TRBD1	TRBJ2-2	TRBV6-6	TGTGCCAGCAGTTACTCCCGACAGGGGGCGGGCGGGGAGCTGTTTTTT	CASSYSRQGAGGELFF
few	.	TRBJ2-2	TRBV14	TGTGCCAGCAGCCCCCTACAGGGATCGAACACCGGGGAGCTGTTTTTT	CASSPLQGSNTGELFF
many	TRBD1	TRBJ2-1	TRBV27	TGTGCCAGCAAACGCGGACAGGAGTACAATGAGCAGTTCTTC	CASKRGQEYNEQFF
few	.	TRBJ2-1	TRBV7-8	TGTGCCAGCAGAGGCTGGGTAGGTTTGTACAATGAGCAGTTCTTC	CASRGWVGLYNEQFF
.	TRBD1	TRBJ2-3	TRBV7-9	TGTGCCAGCAGCTCCCGGGGACAGGGGACAGATACGCAGTATTTT	CASSSRGQGTDTQYF
many	.	TRBJ2-5	TRBV7-2	TGTGCCAGCAGCTCTGGTCGGTCGGGGGAGACCCAGTACTTC	CASSSGRSGETQYF
many	.	TRBJ2-4	TRBV6-7	TGTGCCAGCAGGGGGGTCAGGGACTTCTACAAAAACATTCAGTACTTC	CASRGVRDFYKNIQYF
many	.	TRBJ1-1	TRBV6-2/TRBV6-3	TGTGCCAGCAGTTACGGGCCGAACACTGAAGCTTTCTTT	CASSYGPNTEAFF
many	TRBD1	TRBJ1-2	TRBV5-1	TGCGCCAGCAGCTTCGAAGGACAGGGTAATGGCTACACCTTC	CASSFEGQGNGYTF
many	TRBD1	TRBJ2-7	TRBV5-1	TGCGCCAGCAGCTCCGGGACAGGGCTCTTGGAGCAGTACTTC	CASSSGTGLLEQYF
.	.	TRBJ2-7	TRBV2	TGTGCCAGCAGTGACGGGTGGGGCACCTCCTACGAGCAGTACTTC	CASSDGWGTSYEQYF